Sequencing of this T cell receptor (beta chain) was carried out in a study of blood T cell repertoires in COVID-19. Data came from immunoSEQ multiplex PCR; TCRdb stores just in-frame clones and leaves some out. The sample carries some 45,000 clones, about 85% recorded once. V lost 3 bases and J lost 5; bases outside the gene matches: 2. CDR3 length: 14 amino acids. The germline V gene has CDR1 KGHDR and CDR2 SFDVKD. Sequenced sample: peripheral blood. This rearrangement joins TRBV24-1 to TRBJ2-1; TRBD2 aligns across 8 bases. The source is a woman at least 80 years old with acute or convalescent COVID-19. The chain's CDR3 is CATSDGGRNNEQFF. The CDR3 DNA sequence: TGTGCCACCAGTGATGGCGGGAGGAACAATGAGCAGTTCTTC.